Included here is one T cell receptor (beta chain) sequence, with context. The CDR3 is 14 amino acids. CDR1 is GTSNPN and CDR2 is SVGIG in the germline V gene (reference sequence). Trimming removed 4 bases at V and 7 bases at J, with 17 bases between. The sample comes from a study of blood T cell repertoires in COVID-19. The wider study: Samples representing acute and convalescent COVID-19 were sourced from the United States, Italy and Spain. The cDNA or gDNA used as material had been derived from T cells, B-cell-depleted T cells, or PBMCs.

Original data processing: For nucleated cells, counts were estimated from reference gene primer amplification. The protocol was immunoSEQ multiplex PCR, while the TCRdb copy is restricted to in-frame clones and leaves out a portion. That table furnishes V, J and clone size, whereas the DNA furnished D and trimming. The sample shows about 270,000 clones, roughly 84% of them seen only once. This receptor was identified in a woman under 30 with acute or convalescent COVID-19. The genes are TRBV30 and TRBJ2-1; D may be TRBD1 (6 bases). Sequenced material: peripheral blood. DNA for the CDR3: TGTGCCTGGATTCGCACAGGGATTGTGAATGAGCAGTTCTTC. Amino acid sequence: CAWIRTGIVNEQFF.